This T cell receptor beta chain was identified in a study of identical twins (dated by TCRdb to between 2015 and 2016). Looking at the study overall: The study deep-sequenced TCR alpha and beta repertoires from monozygotic twins, unrelated adults of various ages and cord blood to test whether fetal clonotypes persist. To rule out contamination, the twin experiments were replicated at different times with different library preparation protocols. Overall study outcomes, separate from this receptor: Zero-insertion analyses could be partly confounded by invariant T cells such as MAIT and iNKT, though diverse VJ usage argued against such confounding for most clonotypes. The excess sharing between twins in beta out-of-frame sequences was weaker because fewer shared sequences reduced the signal-to-noise ratio. Recombination models systematically underestimated out-of-frame TCR alpha sharing in monozygotic twins but agreed with sharing between unrelated individuals. Compared with coincidental sharing between unrelated individuals, out-of-frame TCR alpha sequences shared between twins showed an excess of sequences with low generation probability. Conclusions relied on cross-sectional statistical analysis, since the same donors could not be followed over many years. Fewer insertions were carried by abundant cord blood beta clonotypes; a weaker similar trend was observed in young adult naive repertoires, while no such trend was observed in memory repertoires.

Libraries were prepared through 5' RACE. The sequencing machine was an Illumina HiSeq 2000. Template switching introduced a universal primer binding site; the final cDNA contained a unique molecular identifier, enabling accurate counting of TCR cDNA molecules. Specific primers in the conserved constant-segment region were used to synthesize first-strand cDNA for TCR alpha and beta chains. To control for contamination, every cDNA library carried two barcodes: a SMART-Mk sample barcode plus Illumina barcodes. TruSeq adapter sequences and Illumina sample barcodes were added in two successive PCR steps. TCR alpha and beta cDNA libraries were sequenced on the Illumina HiSeq platform with custom primers. The study's own analysis went as follows. MiGEC was used to process raw reads and extract unique molecular identifiers, and MiXCR was used to find CDR3 positions. Recombination models were inferred per individual with the repgenHMM and IGoR tools using an EM algorithm. Shared clonotypes were analyzed with the tcR package in R, and sharing was normalized by the product of cloneset sizes. To study raw recombination free of thymic and clonal selection effects, out-of-frame nonproductive sequences were analyzed. TCRdb reran the public reads through fastp at Q25 and MiXCR, keeping productive beta chains. Every entry covers one CDR3 protein and lists the most common genes and DNA from its rows. Clone size and V and J calls follow TCRdb, not the original study. The sample table records about 690,000 distinct CDR3 sequences; around 5.7% of these occur just once. The top ten clonotypes cover roughly 1.8% of the sample.

There are many counts of this clonotype. Its binding antigen is unknown. No much larger clone is present one base from it, and per-base qualities are unavailable. As encoded in the germline V gene, CDR1 is SGHRS while CDR2 is YFSETQ. V is reduced by 3 bases and J by 3 bases, leaving a spacing of 16 bases between them. Taken from cysteine to phenylalanine, the CDR3 has 15 residues. The sequence is cut down to CDR3 DNA, 45 bases in frame from base 1. Only healthy Caucasian donors were included. Three unrelated non-twin adults were additionally sequenced: a male aged 18 to 30, a male aged 50 to 60 and a female aged 50 to 60. Miltenyi CD45RO+ enrichment and human naive T-cell isolation kits were used to isolate memory (CD45RO+) and naive T cells from PBMC.

Sample: naive T cells sorted from blood. Reading the label with the study, this specimen's cell subset or site is: cells isolated with a human naive T-cell isolation kit. The chain links TRBV5-1 with TRBJ2-7; TRBD1 is a possible D gene, resting on 6 matching bases. This sequence originates from a man between 18 and 35 years old in good health. DNA sequence: TGCGCCAGCAGCTACGCCCGGCAGGGGCTCTACGAGCAGTACTTC. It is translated as CASSYARQGLYEQYF.